A selection of T cell receptor beta chains follows, all from one sample in a study of blood T cell repertoires in COVID-19. The repertoire was sequenced with immunoSEQ multiplex PCR; TCRdb's copy has only in-frame clones and lacks some. Of about 190,000 clones listed, 82% are singletons. Input material: PBMCs or T cells enriched from blood (not recorded which). The receptors come from an older woman with acute COVID-19. The CDR3 runs from the conserved cysteine through the conserved F or W. The order of the fields is J gene, D gene, V gene, clone size, CDR3 protein, CDR3 DNA. D genes are given only for firm matches. Clone size is not always given. Where it is, it says once, few, many or a class for expanded clones.

TRBJ2-1	-	TRBV15	-	CATSTLDGGEQFF	TGTGCCACCAGCACCTTAGACGGGGGTGAGCAGTTCTTC
TRBJ1-1	-	TRBV5-1	-	CASSLVGESTEAFF	TGCGCCAGCAGCTTGGTCGGGGAGAGCACTGAAGCTTTCTTT
TRBJ1-2	TRBD1	TRBV11-3	-	CASSRTGNYGYTF	TGTGCCAGCAGCCGGACAGGGAACTATGGCTACACCTTC
TRBJ1-1	-	TRBV7-2	-	CASSLLYSEAFF	TGTGCCAGCAGCCTTCTATACTCTGAAGCTTTCTTT
TRBJ1-3	-	TRBV5-1	-	CASSLEGGSGNTIYF	TGCGCCAGCAGCTTGGAGGGGGGGTCTGGAAACACCATATATTTT
TRBJ2-5	TRBD1	TRBV4-3	many	CASSHTGESETQYF	TGCGCCAGCAGCCATACAGGGGAATCGGAGACCCAGTACTTC
TRBJ1-1	TRBD1	TRBV6-5	-	CASLGQLNTEAFF	TGTGCCAGCCTGGGACAGCTTAACACTGAAGCTTTCTTT
TRBJ2-2	-	TRBV28	-	CASLEGPGELFF	TGTGCCTCCCTGGAGGGGCCCGGGGAGCTGTTTTTT
TRBJ2-5	TRBD2	TRBV4-3	-	CASSQGVIAGGIETQYF	TGCGCCAGCAGCCAAGGGGTTATAGCGGGAGGAATCGAGACCCAGTACTTC
TRBJ1-4	-	TRBV10-3	-	CAISERSNEKLFF	TGTGCCATCAGTGAACGGAGCAATGAAAAACTGTTTTTT
TRBJ1-1	-	TRBV5-4	-	CASSLTLQGEAFF	TGTGCCAGCAGCCTAACATTACAGGGTGAAGCTTTCTTT
TRBJ2-5	-	TRBV7-7	-	CASGYGVGLQETQYF	TGTGCCAGCGGTTACGGTGTGGGCCTCCAAGAGACCCAGTACTTC
TRBJ2-1	TRBD1	TRBV13	-	CASSPTGADNEQFF	TGTGCCAGCAGCCCGACAGGGGCCGACAATGAGCAGTTCTTC
TRBJ2-2	TRBD2	TRBV5-1	-	CASTGLENTGELFF	TGCGCCAGCACCGGACTAGAGAACACCGGGGAGCTGTTTTTT
TRBJ1-2	TRBD1	TRBV4-3	-	CASSQPGQGSDGYTF	TGCGCCAGCAGCCAACCAGGACAGGGCTCCGATGGCTACACCTTC
TRBJ2-2	-	TRBV6-5	-	CASTGPTGELFF	TGTGCCAGCACAGGGCCCACCGGGGAGCTGTTTTTT
TRBJ2-7	TRBD1	TRBV7-2	-	CASSPGTGLYEQYF	TGTGCCAGCAGCCCCGGGACAGGCCTCTACGAGCAGTACTTC
TRBJ2-1	-	TRBV7-2	-	CASSTPTLGNNEQFF	TGTGCCAGCAGCACCCCGACACTAGGAAACAATGAGCAGTTCTTC
TRBJ1-3	-	TRBV12-5	-	CASGSSGNTIYF	TGTGCTAGTGGTTCTTCGGGGAACACCATATATTTT
TRBJ2-1	TRBD2	TRBV6-5	once	CASSREGYNEQFF	TGTGCCAGCAGTAGGGAGGGTTACAATGAGCAGTTCTTC
TRBJ2-1	-	TRBV12-2	-	CASRLIRVEQFF	TGTGCAAGTCGCCTCATCAGGGTTGAGCAGTTCTTC
TRBJ1-3	-	TRBV19	-	CASKESAGRSGNTIYF	TGTGCCAGTAAGGAATCGGCAGGGCGCTCTGGAAACACCATATATTTT
TRBJ2-1	TRBD1	TRBV24-1	-	CATSDRGQVEFF	TGTGCCACCAGTGACAGAGGACAGGTCGAGTTCTTC
TRBJ1-2	TRBD1	TRBV2	-	CASSVSGQFYGYTF	TGTGCCAGCAGCGTTTCGGGACAGTTCTATGGCTACACCTTC
TRBJ2-3	TRBD2	TRBV9	few	CASSAREAGGSPTQYF	TGTGCCAGCAGCGCCCGGGAGGCGGGAGGGTCCCCGACGCAGTATTTT
TRBJ1-5	-	TRBV7-2	-	CASSLGGGATAPQHF	TGTGCCAGCAGCTTAGGGGGGGGTGCAACCGCGCCCCAGCATTTT
TRBJ1-4	-	TRBV5-1	once	CASSLDSSNEKLFF	TGCGCCAGCAGCTTGGACAGTTCTAATGAAAAACTGTTTTTT
TRBJ2-3	TRBD2	TRBV27	few	CASSLYSSGKTDTQYF	TGTGCCAGCAGTTTATATTCGAGCGGGAAAACAGATACGCAGTATTTT
TRBJ2-3	TRBD1	TRBV7-2	-	CASADRVGTDTQYF	TGTGCCAGCGCCGACAGGGTGGGCACAGATACGCAGTATTTT
TRBJ2-1	-	TRBV5-4	once	CASTPRLGGNNEQFF	TGTGCCAGCACCCCAAGGCTTGGGGGGAACAATGAGCAGTTCTTC
TRBJ1-1	-	TRBV2	-	CASRRANTEAFF	TGTGCCAGCAGGCGGGCTAACACTGAAGCTTTCTTT
TRBJ2-3	TRBD2	TRBV10-3	-	CAISTGTSGGTDTQYF	TGTGCCATCAGTACTGGGACTAGCGGGGGCACAGATACGCAGTATTTT
TRBJ1-2	TRBD1	TRBV5-6	few	CASLLRSGQSYGYTF	TGTGCCAGCCTACTACGGTCGGGACAGAGCTATGGCTACACCTTC
TRBJ2-2	-	TRBV7-9	-	CASSADPRDRMFF	TGTGCCAGCAGCGCAGACCCCCGAGACAGGATGTTTTTT
TRBJ1-5	TRBD1	TRBV7-2	-	CASSELTGEGQPQHF	TGTGCCAGCAGCGAGCTAACAGGGGAAGGCCAGCCCCAGCATTTT
TRBJ2-2	-	TRBV10-3	-	CAISEPPAGNTGELFF	TGTGCCATCAGTGAGCCCCCAGCAGGGAATACCGGGGAGCTGTTTTTT
TRBJ2-3	TRBD2	TRBV7-6	-	CASSPPREGPRTDTQYF	TGTGCCAGCAGCCCTCCTCGGGAGGGCCCTCGTACAGATACGCAGTATTTT
TRBJ2-1	TRBD1	TRBV27	-	CASSHLRPGGQGYNEQFF	TGTGCCAGCAGCCATTTGCGCCCGGGGGGACAGGGCTACAATGAGCAGTTCTTC
TRBJ2-7	-	TRBV5-3	once	CARSFPDSYEQYF	TGTGCCAGAAGCTTCCCCGACAGCTACGAGCAGTACTTC
TRBJ1-1	-	TRBV5-4	-	CASSTPTSPGGAFF	TGTGCCAGCAGCACGCCAACCTCACCCGGGGGAGCTTTCTTT
TRBJ2-3	-	TRBV5-5	-	CASSLGQDTQYF	TGTGCCAGCAGCTTGGGGCAAGATACGCAGTATTTT
TRBJ2-3	-	TRBV5-1	-	CASSFGQGSTDTQYF	TGCGCCAGCAGCTTCGGGCAGGGAAGCACAGATACGCAGTATTTT
TRBJ2-7	-	TRBV7-2	-	CASSFQFSGRSREQYF	TGTGCCAGCAGCTTTCAGTTTAGCGGACGTTCCCGTGAGCAGTACTTC
TRBJ1-3	-	TRBV18	few	CASSPGDYSGNTIYF	TGTGCCAGCTCACCCGGTGACTACTCTGGAAACACCATATATTTT
TRBJ1-4	-	TRBV15	-	CASLRVTPTNEKLFF	TGTGCCAGCCTCAGGGTGACCCCAACTAATGAAAAACTGTTTTTT
TRBJ1-1	-	TRBV5-6	-	CASSLDGGSGDTEAFF	TGTGCCAGCAGCTTGGATGGAGGGTCGGGGGACACTGAAGCTTTCTTT
TRBJ1-4	-	TRBV7-2	-	CASSYRMGAATNEKLFF	TGTGCCAGCAGCTACCGGATGGGGGCCGCAACTAATGAAAAACTGTTTTTT
TRBJ2-2	TRBD1	TRBV4-3	-	CASSQGGTGRSGELFF	TGCGCCAGCAGCCAAGGGGGGACAGGGCGGTCCGGGGAGCTGTTTTTT
TRBJ2-5	-	TRBV6-1	-	CASSETSGQETQYF	TGTGCCAGCAGTGAAACGTCAGGACAAGAGACCCAGTACTTC
TRBJ2-5	TRBD2	TRBV19	-	CATRQTSGSQETQYF	TGTGCCACGAGGCAGACTAGCGGGAGCCAAGAGACCCAGTACTTC
TRBJ2-1	TRBD1	TRBV11-2	-	CASSHLRGGDRLTKGFF	TGTGCCAGCAGCCACCTCCGGGGTGGGGACAGGCTCACAAAAGGGTTCTTC
TRBJ1-6	-	TRBV12-3/TRBV12-4	-	CASRLVESPLHF	TGTGCCAGCAGATTGGTGGAGTCACCCCTCCACTTT
TRBJ1-3	-	TRBV6-2/TRBV6-3	many	CASSYAARNTIYF	TGTGCCAGCAGTTACGCCGCTAGAAACACCATATATTTT
TRBJ1-3	-	TRBV12-3/TRBV12-4	medium-sized	CASTGSGNTIYF	TGTGCCAGCACGGGCTCTGGAAACACCATATATTTT
TRBJ1-2	-	TRBV29-1	-	CSVTDNYGYTF	TGCAGCGTAACAGATAACTATGGCTACACCTTC